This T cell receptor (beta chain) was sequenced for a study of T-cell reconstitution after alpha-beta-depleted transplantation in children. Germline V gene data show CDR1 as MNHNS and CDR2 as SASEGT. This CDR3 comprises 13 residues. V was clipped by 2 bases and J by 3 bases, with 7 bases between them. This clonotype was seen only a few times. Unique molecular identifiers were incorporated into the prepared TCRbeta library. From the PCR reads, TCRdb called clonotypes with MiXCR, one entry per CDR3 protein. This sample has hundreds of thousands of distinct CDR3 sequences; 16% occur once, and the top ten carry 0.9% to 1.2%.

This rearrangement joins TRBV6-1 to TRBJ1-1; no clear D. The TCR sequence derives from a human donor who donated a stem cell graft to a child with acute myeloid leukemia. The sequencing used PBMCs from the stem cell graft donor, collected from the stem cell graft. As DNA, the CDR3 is TGTGCCAGCAGTGAACAGAGGGACACTGAAGCTTTCTTT. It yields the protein CASSEQRDTEAFF.